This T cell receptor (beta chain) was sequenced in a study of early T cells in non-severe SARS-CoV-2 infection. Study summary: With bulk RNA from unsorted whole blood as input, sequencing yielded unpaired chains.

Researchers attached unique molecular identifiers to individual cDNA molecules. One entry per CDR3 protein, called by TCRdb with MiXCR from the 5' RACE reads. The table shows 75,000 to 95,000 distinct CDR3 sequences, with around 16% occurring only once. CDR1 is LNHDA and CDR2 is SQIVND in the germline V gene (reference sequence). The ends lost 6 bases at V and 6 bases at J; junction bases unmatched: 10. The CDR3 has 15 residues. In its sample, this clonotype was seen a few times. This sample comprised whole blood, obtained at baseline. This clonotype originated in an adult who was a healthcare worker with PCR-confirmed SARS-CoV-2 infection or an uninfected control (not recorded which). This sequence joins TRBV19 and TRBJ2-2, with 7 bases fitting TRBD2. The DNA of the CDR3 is TGTGCCAGTAGAGTCCAGCATGGGGGGGCCGGGGAGCTGTTTTTT. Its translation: CASRVQHGGAGELFF.